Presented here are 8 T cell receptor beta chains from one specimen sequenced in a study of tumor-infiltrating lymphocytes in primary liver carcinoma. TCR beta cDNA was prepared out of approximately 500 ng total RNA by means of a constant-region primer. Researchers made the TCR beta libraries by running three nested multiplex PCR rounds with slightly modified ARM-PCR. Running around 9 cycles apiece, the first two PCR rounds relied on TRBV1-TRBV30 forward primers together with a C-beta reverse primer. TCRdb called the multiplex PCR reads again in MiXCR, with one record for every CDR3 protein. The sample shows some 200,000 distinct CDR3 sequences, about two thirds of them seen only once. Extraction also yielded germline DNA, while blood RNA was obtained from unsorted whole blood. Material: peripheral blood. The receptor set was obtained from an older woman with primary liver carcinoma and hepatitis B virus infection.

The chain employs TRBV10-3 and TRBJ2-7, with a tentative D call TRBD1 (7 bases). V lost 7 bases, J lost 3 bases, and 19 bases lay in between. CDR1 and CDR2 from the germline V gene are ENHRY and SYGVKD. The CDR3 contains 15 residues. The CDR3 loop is CAINPGGTENYEQYF. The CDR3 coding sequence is TGTGCCATCAACCCTGGGGGGACAGAGAACTACGAGCAGTACTTC.

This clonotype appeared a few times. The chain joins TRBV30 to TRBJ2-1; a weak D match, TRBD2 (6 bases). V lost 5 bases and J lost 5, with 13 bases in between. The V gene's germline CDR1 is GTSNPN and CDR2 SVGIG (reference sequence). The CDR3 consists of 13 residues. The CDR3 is CAWQETRDNEQFF. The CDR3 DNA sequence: TGTGCCTGGCAGGAGACTAGGGACAATGAGCAGTTCTTC.

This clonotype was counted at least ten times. Here the CDR3 reads CASSYSGGGELFF. The CDR3 DNA follows: TGTGCCAGCAGTTACTCGGGAGGCGGGGAGCTGTTTTTT. This sequence joins TRBV6-6 and TRBJ2-2, with a tentative D call TRBD2 (6 bases). The length of the CDR3 is 13 residues. The V and J ends lost 0 bases and 7 bases respectively, with 6 bases between them. Germline V gene data show CDR1 as MNHNY and CDR2 as SVGAGI (reference sequence).

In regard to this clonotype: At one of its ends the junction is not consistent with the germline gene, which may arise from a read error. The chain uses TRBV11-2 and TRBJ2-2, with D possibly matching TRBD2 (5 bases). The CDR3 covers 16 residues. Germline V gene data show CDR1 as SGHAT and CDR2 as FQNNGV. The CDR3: CASSLDRLSNTGEPFF. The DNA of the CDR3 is TGTGCCAGCAGCTTAGACAGACTGTCTAACACCGGGGAGCCGTTTTTT.

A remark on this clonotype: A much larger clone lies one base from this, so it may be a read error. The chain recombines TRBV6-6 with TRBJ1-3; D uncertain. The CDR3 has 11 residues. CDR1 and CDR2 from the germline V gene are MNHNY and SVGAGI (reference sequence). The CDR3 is CVSTELNTIYF. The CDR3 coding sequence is TGTGTCAGCACCGAATTAAACACCATATATTTT.

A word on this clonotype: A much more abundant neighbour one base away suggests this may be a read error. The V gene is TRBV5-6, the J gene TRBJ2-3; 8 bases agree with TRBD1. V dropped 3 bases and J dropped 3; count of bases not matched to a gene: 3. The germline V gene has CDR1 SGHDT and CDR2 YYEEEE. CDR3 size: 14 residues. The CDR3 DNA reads TGTGCCAGCAGCTGGGACAGGAGTACAGATACGCAGTATTTT. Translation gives CASSWDRSTDTQYF.

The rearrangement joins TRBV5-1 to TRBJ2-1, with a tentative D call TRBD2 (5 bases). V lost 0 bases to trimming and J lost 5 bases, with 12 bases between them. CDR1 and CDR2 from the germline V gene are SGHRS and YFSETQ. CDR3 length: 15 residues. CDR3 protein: CASSLGGRSNNEQFF. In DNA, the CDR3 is TGCGCCAGCAGCTTGGGAGGGCGGTCTAACAATGAGCAGTTCTTC.

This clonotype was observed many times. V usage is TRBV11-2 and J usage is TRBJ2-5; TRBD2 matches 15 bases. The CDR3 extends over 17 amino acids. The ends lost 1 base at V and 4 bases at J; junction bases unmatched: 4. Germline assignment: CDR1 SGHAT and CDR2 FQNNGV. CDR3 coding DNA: TGTGCCAGCAGCTTAGGGACTAGCGGGAGGGAAGTAGAGACCCAGTACTTC. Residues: CASSLGTSGREVETQYF. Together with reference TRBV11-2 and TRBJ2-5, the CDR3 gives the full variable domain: EAGVAQSPRYKIIEKRQSVAFWCNPISGHATLYWYQQILGQGPKLLIQFQNNGVVDDSQLPKDRFSAERLKGVDSTLKIQPAKLEDSAVYLCASSLGTSGREVETQYFGPGTRLLVL.